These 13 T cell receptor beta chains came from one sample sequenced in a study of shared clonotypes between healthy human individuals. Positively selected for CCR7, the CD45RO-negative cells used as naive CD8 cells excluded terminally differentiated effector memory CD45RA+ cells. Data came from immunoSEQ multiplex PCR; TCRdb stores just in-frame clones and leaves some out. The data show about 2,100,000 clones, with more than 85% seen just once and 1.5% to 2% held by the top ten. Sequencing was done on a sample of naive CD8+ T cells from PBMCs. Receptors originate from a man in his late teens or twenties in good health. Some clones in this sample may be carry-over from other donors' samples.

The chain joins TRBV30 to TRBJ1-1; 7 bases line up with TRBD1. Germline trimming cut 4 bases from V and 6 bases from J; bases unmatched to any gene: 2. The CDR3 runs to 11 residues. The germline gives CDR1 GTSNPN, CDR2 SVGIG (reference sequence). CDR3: CAWKTGAEAFF. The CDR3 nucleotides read TGTGCCTGGAAAACAGGGGCTGAAGCTTTCTTT.

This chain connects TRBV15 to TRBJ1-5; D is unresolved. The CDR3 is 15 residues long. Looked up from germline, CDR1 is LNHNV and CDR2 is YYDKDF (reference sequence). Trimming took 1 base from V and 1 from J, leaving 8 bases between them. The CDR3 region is CATSRVVTSNQPQHF. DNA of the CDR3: TGTGCCACCAGCAGAGTTGTTACGAGCAATCAGCCCCAGCATTTT.

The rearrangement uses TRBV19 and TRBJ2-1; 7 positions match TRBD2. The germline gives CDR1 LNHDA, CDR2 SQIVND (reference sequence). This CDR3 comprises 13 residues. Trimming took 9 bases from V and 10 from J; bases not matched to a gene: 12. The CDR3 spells CASRDYPRPEQFF. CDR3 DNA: TGTGCCAGCCGGGACTACCCCCGGCCGGAGCAGTTCTTC.

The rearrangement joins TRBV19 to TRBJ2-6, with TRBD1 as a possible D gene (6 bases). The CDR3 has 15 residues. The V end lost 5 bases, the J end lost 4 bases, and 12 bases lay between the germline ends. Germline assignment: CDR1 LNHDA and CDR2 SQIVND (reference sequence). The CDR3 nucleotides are TGTGCCAGTAGTGATACAGGGATGGGGGCCAACGTCCTGACTTTC. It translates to CASSDTGMGANVLTF.

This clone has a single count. The CDR3 nucleotides read TGTGCCAGCAGCCAGTGGGGGCGGGCAGGCACCGGGGAGCTGTTTTTT. It encodes CASSQWGRAGTGELFF. V gene TRBV11-2 combines with J gene TRBJ2-2, with D possibly matching TRBD1 (6 bases). V gave up 5 bases and J gave up 4 bases, with 17 bases separating them. Germline-derived CDR1 and CDR2 are SGHAT and FQNNGV. The CDR3 length is 16 residues.

This CDR3 is CASSHWFRQETATEAFF. CDR3 bases: TGTGCCAGCAGCCACTGGTTCAGGCAGGAAACGGCCACTGAAGCTTTCTTT. The chain links TRBV4-2 to TRBJ1-1, with D unresolved. The CDR3 sequence is 17 residues long. Trimming pared 3 bases from V and 4 bases from J, leaving 21 bases between. From germline, CDR1 is LGHNA and CDR2 YNFKEQ.

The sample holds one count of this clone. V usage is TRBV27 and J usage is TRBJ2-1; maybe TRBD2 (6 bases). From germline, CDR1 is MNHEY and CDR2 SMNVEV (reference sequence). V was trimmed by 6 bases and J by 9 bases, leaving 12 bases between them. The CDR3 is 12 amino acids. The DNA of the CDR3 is TGTGCCAGCAGCCCTTCTAGCGTTGAGCAGTTCTTC. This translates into CASSPSSVEQFF.

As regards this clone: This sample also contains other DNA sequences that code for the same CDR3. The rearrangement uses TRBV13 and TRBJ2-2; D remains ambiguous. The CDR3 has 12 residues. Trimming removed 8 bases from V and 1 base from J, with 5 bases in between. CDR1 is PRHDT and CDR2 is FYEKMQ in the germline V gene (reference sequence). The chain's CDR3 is CASGVNTGELFF. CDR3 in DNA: TGTGCCAGCGGGGTGAACACCGGGGAGCTGTTTTTT.

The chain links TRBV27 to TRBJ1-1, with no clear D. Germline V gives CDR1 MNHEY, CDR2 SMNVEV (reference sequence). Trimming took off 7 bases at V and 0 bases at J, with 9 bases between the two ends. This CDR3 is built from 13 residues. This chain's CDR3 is CASMGRVNTEAFF. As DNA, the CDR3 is TGTGCCAGCATGGGTAGGGTGAACACTGAAGCTTTCTTT.

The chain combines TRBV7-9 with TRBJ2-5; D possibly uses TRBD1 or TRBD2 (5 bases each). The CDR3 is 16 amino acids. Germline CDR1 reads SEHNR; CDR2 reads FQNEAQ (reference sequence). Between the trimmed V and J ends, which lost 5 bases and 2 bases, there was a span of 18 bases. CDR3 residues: CASSPPWEQGQETQYF. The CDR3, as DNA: TGTGCCAGCAGCCCCCCGTGGGAGCAGGGACAAGAGACCCAGTACTTC.

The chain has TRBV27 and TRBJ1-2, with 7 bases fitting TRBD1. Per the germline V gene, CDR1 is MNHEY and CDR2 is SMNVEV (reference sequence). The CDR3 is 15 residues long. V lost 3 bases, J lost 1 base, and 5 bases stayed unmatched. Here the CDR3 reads CASSFLGTVNYGYTF. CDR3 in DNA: TGTGCCAGCAGTTTTCTGGGGACAGTTAACTATGGCTACACCTTC.

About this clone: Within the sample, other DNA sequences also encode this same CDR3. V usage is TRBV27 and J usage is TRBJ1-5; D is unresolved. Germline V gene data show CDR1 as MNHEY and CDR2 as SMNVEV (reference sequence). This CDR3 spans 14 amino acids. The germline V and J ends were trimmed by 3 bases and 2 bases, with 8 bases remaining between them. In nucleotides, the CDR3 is TGTGCCAGCAGTTTGCTAGGACGCAATCAGCCCCAGCATTTT. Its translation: CASSLLGRNQPQHF.

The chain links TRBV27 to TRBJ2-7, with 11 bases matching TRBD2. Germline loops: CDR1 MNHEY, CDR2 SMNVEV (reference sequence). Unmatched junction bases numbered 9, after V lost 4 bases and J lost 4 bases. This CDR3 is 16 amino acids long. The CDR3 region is CASSSPASGRIYEQYF. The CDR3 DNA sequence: TGTGCCAGCAGTTCCCCGGCTAGCGGGAGGATATACGAGCAGTACTTC.